The rows below give T cell receptor beta chains drawn from one sample of a study of blood T cell repertoires in COVID-19. Profiling relied on immunoSEQ multiplex PCR, and the TCRdb table lists in-frame clones only, not all of them. Among roughly 230,000 clones listed, about 85% were seen once. The sequenced sample was peripheral blood. These receptors originate from a man aged 35 to 55 with acute or convalescent COVID-19. CDR3s include the opening cysteine and the closing phenylalanine or tryptophan. D genes are given only for firm matches. Clone size, where shown, is once, few, many, or a class for clones that have expanded.

CDR3nt,CDR3aa,v_gene,abundance,d_gene,j_gene
TGTGCCAGCAGACAGGGGAAGAGCACCGGCTACACCTTC,CASRQGKSTGYTF,TRBV6-6,NA,TRBD1,TRBJ1-2
TGTGCCAGCAGTTTCCAAACTAGTCAAGAGACCCAGTACTTC,CASSFQTSQETQYF,TRBV6-5,few,NA,TRBJ2-5
TGTGCCAGCAGTCAGAGGGGCGGGGACCCTACGCAGTATTTT,CASSQRGGDPTQYF,TRBV7-9,NA,NA,TRBJ2-3
TGTGCCAGCAGTACCGACAGGGGATATACCTACGAGCAGTACTTC,CASSTDRGYTYEQYF,TRBV5-8,NA,TRBD1,TRBJ2-7
TGTGCCAGTAGTTTCCGGACAGACAATCAGCCCCAGCATTTT,CASSFRTDNQPQHF,TRBV19,NA,NA,TRBJ1-5
TGTGCCAGCAGCGAGGGAACAGGGCTTAAGTATTATGGCTACACCTTC,CASSEGTGLKYYGYTF,TRBV9,NA,NA,TRBJ1-2
TGCGCCAGCAGCTCTCAGGGGGACACCGGGGAGCTGTTTTTT,CASSSQGDTGELFF,TRBV5-1,once,TRBD1,TRBJ2-2
TGTGCCAGCAGTTTGAGTCGGATGAGCGCTGAAGCTTTCTTT,CASSLSRMSAEAFF,TRBV28,NA,NA,TRBJ1-1
TGTGCCAGCTCCCCGGACAGAAACTATGGCTACACCTTC,CASSPDRNYGYTF,TRBV18,NA,NA,TRBJ1-2
TGTGCCAGCAGCGGTGGACTAGCGGGGAGTGGGACAGATACGCAGTATTTT,CASSGGLAGSGTDTQYF,TRBV9,NA,TRBD2,TRBJ2-3
TGTGCCAGCAGAGGACAGGGGGCCTACGAGCAGTACTTC,CASRGQGAYEQYF,TRBV6-5,NA,TRBD1,TRBJ2-7
TGCGCCAGCACCTCCGGGACAGGCGTCCCTGAAGCTTTCTTT,CASTSGTGVPEAFF,TRBV4-3,NA,TRBD1,TRBJ1-1